This T cell receptor beta chain originates from a study of response to subunit inactivated influenza vaccine. TCRdb re-derived calls from the RT-PCR reads in MiXCR, one entry per CDR3 protein. Here the sample spans over 650,000 distinct CDR3 sequences, approximately 17% being singletons. Between the trimmed V and J ends, which lost 2 bases and 5 bases, there was a span of 19 bases. The CDR3 has 16 residues. Germline V gene sequence: CDR1 LGHNA, CDR2 YNFKEQ. Sample: PBMCs from blood, taken 4 to 6 days after vaccination. V is TRBV4-2 and J is TRBJ2-7; D tentatively fits TRBD1 or TRBD2 (5 bases each). The sequence came from a man in his fifties or sixties who received an inactivated influenza vaccine. CDR3 DNA: TGTGCCAGCAGCCAAACCGCTTCCGGGACGCCCCACGAGCAGTACTTC. This codes for CASSQTASGTPHEQYF.